The present T cell receptor (beta chain) was sequenced within a study of blood T cell repertoires in COVID-19. Study-level background: Acute-phase and convalescent COVID-19 samples originated in the United States, Italy and Spain.

Per germline, CDR1 LNHDA and CDR2 SQIVND (reference sequence). Trimming stripped 8 bases from V and 1 base from J, with 8 bases between. This CDR3 has 12 amino acids. In the authors' methods: Amplification with reference gene primers provided the estimates of nucleated cell counts. Using immunoSEQ multiplex PCR, the repertoire was profiled, and TCRdb retains in-frame clones only, with some absent. V, J and clone size were drawn from that table, and D and trimming were deduced from the DNA. The repertoire holds 250,000 or so clones, with about nine tenths as singletons. The sequence derives from a woman aged 40 to 55 who had recovered from COVID-19. The chain links TRBV19 to TRBJ1-1, with unresolved D. The sequenced sample consisted of peripheral blood. Written as DNA, the CDR3 is TGTGCCAGTCGACTGGGGAACACTGAAGCTTTCTTT. Its protein is CASRLGNTEAFF.